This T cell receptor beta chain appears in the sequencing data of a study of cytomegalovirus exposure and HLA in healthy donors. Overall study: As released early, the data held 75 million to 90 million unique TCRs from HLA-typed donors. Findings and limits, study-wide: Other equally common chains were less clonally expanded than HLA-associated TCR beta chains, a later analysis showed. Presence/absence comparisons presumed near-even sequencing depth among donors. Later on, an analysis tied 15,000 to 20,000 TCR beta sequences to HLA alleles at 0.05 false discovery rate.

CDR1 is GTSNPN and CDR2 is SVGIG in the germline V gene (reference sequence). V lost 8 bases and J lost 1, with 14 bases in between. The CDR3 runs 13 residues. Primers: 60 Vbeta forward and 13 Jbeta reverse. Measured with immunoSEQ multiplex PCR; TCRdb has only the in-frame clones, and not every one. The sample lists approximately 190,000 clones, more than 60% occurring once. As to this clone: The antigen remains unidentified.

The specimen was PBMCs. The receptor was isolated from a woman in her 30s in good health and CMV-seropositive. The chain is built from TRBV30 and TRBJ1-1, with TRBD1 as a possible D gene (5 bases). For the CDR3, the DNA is TGTGCCGGAAAGCGGGACGGGAACACTGAAGCTTTCTTT. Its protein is CAGKRDGNTEAFF.